A single count supports the clone carrying this T cell receptor (beta chain). Its antigen is not known. This entry belongs to a study of T cells in narcolepsy. TCRdb's table, derived via immunoSEQ multiplex PCR, lists solely in-frame clones and lacks some. Seen here are about 33,000 clones, roughly 80% observed once, and the top ten hold roughly 1.3%. Overall study findings and caveats: Autoreactive clonotypes reportedly recurred in blood of same and different patients, not controls.

The germline gives CDR1 SGHRS, CDR2 YFSETQ. J was trimmed by 7 bases and V by 4 bases; bases with no gene match: 3. CDR3 size: 14 residues. The clonotype was recovered from a human donor with narcolepsy. The sequenced material came from CD45RA- memory CD4+ T cells from PBMCs. The chain carries TRBV5-1 and TRBJ2-2; 11 bases are a match to TRBD1. CDR3 in DNA: TGCGCCAGCAGCGCGGGACAGGGGGACGGGGAGCTGTTTTTT. Its translation is CASSAGQGDGELFF.